The sequence of this T cell receptor (beta chain) was determined in a study of blood T cell repertoires in COVID-19. Study summary: The United States, Italy and Spain provided the acute and convalescent COVID-19 samples. Sources were T cells, B-cell-depleted T cells, or PBMCs; the material itself was cDNA or gDNA.

There are 16 residues in the CDR3. The germline V gene encodes CDR1 MNHEY and CDR2 SVGEGT. Trimming removed 2 bases from V and 6 bases from J; junction bases left unmatched: 7. This table comes from immunoSEQ multiplex PCR, and its TCRdb copy is limited to in-frame clones, with some not included. The data contain some 150,000 clones, approximately 80% of them seen just once; the ten biggest clones take up 9% to 10%. The chain couples TRBV6-2 or TRBV6-3 to TRBJ2-3; TRBD1 matches at 11 bases. The source material was peripheral blood. This TCR was sampled from a woman between 45 and 65 years old with acute or convalescent COVID-19. In DNA form, the CDR3 reads TGTGCCAGCAGTTACAGCGGACAGGGGGCTACGGATACGCAGTATTTT. Residues: CASSYSGQGATDTQYF.